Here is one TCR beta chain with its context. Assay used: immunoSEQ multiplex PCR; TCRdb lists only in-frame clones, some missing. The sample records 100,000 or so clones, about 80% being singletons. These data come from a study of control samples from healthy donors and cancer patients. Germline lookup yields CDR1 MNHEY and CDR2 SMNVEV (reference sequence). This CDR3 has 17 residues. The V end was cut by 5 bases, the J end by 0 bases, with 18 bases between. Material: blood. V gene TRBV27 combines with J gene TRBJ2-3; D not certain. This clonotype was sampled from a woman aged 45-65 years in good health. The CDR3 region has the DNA TGTGCCAGCAGTAGCTCCCCCACGCTGAGTAGCACAGATACGCAGTATTTT. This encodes CASSSSPTLSSTDTQYF.